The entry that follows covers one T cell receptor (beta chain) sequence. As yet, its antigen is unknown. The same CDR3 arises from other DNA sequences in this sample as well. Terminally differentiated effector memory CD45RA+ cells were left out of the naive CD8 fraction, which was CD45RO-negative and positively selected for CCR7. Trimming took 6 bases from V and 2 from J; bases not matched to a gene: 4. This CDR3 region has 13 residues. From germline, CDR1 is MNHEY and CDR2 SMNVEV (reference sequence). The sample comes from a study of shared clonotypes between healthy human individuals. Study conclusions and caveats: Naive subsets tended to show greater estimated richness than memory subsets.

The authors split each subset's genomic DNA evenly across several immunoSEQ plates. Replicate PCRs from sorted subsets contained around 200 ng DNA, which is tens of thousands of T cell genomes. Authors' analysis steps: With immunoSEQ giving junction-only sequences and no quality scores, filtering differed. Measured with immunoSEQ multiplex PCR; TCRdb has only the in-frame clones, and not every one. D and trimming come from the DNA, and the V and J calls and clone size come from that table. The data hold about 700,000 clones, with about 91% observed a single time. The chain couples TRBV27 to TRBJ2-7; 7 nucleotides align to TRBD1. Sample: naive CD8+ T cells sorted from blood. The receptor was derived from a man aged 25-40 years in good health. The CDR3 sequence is CASSRTGTYEQYF. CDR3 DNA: TGTGCCAGCAGCCGGACAGGCACCTACGAGCAGTACTTC.